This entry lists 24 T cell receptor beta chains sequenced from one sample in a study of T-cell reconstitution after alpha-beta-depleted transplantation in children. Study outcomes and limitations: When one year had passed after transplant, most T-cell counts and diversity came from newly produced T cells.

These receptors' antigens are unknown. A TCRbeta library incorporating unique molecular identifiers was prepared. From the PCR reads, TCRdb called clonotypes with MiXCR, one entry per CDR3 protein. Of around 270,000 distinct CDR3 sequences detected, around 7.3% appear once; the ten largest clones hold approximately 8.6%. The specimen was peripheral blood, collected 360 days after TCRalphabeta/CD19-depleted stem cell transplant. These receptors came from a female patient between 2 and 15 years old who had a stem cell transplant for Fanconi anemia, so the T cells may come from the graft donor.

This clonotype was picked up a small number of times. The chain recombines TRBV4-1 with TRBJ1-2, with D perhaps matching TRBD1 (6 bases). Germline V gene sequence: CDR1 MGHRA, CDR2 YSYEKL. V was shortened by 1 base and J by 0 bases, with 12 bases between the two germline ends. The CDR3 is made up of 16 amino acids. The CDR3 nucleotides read TGCGCCAGCAGCCAAGCCTGGACAGCAGCTAACTATGGCTACACCTTC. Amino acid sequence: CASSQAWTAANYGYTF.

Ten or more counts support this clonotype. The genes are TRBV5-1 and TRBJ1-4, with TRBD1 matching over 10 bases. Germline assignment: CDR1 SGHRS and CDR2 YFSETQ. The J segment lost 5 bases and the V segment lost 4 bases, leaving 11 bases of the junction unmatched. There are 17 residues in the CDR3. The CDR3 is CASSTGTGVYVNEKLFF. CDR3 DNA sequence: TGCGCCAGCAGCACCGGGACAGGGGTCTACGTCAATGAAAAACTGTTTTTT. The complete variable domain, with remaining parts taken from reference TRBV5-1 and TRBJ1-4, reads KAGVTQTPRYLIKTRGQQVTLSCSPISGHRSVSWYQQTPGQGLQFLFEYFSETQRNKGNFPGRFSGRQFSNSRSEMNVSTLELGDSALYLCASSTGTGVYVNEKLFFGSGTQLSVL.

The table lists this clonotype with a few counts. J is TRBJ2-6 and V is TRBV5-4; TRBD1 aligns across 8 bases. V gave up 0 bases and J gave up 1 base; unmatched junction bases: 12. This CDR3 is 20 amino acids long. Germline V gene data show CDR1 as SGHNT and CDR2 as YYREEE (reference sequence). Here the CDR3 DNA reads TGTGCCAGCAGCTTGGCCAAGCAGGGGGCCGCCCTTTCTGGGGCCAACGTCCTGACTTTC. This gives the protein CASSLAKQGAALSGANVLTF. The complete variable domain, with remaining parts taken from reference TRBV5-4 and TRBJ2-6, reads ETGVTQSPTHLIKTRGQQVTLRCSSQSGHNTVSWYQQALGQGPQFIFQYYREEENGRGNFPPRFSGLQFPNYSSELNVNALELDDSALYLCASSLAKQGAALSGANVLTFGAGSRLTVL.

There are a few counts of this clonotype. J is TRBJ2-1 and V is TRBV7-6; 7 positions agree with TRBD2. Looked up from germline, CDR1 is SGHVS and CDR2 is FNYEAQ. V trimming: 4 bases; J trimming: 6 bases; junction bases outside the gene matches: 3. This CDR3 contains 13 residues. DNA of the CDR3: TGTGCCAGCAGCTCCCTAGCGGTCAATGAGCAGTTCTTC. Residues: CASSSLAVNEQFF. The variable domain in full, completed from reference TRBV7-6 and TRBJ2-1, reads GAGVSQSPRYKVTKRGQDVALRCDPISGHVSLYWYRQALGQGPEFLTYFNYEAQQDKSGLPNDRFSAERPEGSISTLTIQRTEQRDSAMYRCASSSLAVNEQFFGPGTRLTVL.

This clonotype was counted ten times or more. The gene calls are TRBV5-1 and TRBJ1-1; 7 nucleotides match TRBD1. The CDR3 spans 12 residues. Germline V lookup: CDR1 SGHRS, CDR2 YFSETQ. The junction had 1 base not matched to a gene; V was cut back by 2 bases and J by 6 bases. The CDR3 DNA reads TGCGCCAGCAGCTTAACAGGGGCTGAAGCTTTCTTT. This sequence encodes CASSLTGAEAFF.

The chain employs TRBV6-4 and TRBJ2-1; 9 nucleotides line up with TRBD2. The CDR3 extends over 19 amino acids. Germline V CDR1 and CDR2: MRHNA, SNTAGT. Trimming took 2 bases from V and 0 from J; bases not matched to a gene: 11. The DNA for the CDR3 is TGTGCCAGCAGTGACGCGACTAGCGGCCCAGAGAGCTCCTACAATGAGCAGTTCTTC. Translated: CASSDATSGPESSYNEQFF.

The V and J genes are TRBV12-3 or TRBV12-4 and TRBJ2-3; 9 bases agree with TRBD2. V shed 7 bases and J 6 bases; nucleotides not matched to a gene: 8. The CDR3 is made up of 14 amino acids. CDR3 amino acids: CASTSSGSTDTQYF. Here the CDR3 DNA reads TGTGCCAGCACCAGTAGCGGGAGTACGGATACGCAGTATTTT.

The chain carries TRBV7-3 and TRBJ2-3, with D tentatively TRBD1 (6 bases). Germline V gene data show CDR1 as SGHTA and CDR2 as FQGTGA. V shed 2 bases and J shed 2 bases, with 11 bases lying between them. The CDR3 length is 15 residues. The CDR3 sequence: CASSLSGDNTDTQYF. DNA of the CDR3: TGTGCCAGCAGCTTATCAGGGGACAACACAGATACGCAGTATTTT.

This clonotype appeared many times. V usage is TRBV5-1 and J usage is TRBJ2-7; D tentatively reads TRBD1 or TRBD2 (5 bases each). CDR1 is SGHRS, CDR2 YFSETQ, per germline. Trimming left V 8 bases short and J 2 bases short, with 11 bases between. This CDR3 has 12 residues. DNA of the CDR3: TGCGCCAGTCGGGACCCTACCTACGAGCAGTACTTC. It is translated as CASRDPTYEQYF.

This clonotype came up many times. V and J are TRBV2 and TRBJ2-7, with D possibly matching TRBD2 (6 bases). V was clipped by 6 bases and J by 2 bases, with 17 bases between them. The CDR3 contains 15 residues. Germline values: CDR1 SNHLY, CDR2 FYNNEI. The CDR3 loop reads CASRRGLTPTYEQYF. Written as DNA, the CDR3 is TGTGCCAGCAGGCGCGGACTAACGCCCACCTACGAGCAGTACTTC.

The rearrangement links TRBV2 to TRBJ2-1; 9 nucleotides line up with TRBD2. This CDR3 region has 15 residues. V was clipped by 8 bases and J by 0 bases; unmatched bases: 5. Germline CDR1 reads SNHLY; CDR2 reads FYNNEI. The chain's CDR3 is CASPRTSASYNEQFF. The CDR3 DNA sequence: TGTGCCAGCCCGAGGACTAGCGCCTCCTACAATGAGCAGTTCTTC.

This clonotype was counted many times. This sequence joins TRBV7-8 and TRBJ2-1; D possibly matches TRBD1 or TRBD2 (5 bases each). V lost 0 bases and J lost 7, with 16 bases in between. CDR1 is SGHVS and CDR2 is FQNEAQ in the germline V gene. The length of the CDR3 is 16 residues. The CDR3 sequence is CASSLAQGPQLNEQFF. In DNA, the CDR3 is TGTGCCAGCAGCTTAGCCCAGGGACCCCAATTAAATGAGCAGTTCTTC. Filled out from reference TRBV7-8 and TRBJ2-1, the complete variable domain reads GAGVSQSPRYKVAKRGQDVALRCDPISGHVSLFWYQQALGQGPEFLTYFQNEAQLDKSGLPSDRFFAERPEGSVSTLKIQRTQQEDSAVYLCASSLAQGPQLNEQFFGPGTRLTVL.

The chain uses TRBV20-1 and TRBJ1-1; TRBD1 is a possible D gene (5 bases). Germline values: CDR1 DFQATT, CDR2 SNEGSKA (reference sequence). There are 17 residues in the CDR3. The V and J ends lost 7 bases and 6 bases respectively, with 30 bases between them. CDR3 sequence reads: CSVKEYVGTARSAEAFF. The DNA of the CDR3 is TGCAGTGTCAAGGAGTACGTAGGGACTGCTAGGAGTGCTGAAGCTTTCTTT.

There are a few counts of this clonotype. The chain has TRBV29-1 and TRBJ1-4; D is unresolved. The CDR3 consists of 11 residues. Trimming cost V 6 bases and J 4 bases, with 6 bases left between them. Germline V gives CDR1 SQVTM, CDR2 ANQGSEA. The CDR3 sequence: CSVSYNEKLFF. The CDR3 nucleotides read TGCAGCGTAAGCTATAATGAAAAACTGTTTTTT.

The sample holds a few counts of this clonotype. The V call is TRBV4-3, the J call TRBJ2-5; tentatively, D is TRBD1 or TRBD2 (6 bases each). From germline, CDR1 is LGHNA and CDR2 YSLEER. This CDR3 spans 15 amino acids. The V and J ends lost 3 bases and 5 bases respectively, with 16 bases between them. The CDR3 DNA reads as TGCGCCAGCAGCCACAGCTGGGGGGCGGGGGAGACCCAGTACTTC. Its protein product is CASSHSWGAGETQYF.

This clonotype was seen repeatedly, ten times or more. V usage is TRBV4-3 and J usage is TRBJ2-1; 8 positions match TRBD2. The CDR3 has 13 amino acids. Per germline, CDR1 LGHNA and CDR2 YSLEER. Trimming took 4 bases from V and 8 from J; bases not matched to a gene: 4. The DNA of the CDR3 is TGCGCCAGCAGCCGTCTCGGGGGGGATGAGCAGTTCTTC. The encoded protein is CASSRLGGDEQFF.

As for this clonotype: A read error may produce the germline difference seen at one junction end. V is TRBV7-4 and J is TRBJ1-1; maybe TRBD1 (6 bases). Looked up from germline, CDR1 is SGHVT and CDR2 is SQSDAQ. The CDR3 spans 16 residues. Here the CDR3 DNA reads TGTGCCTGCAGCTTATCCCCAGGGACACTACTAACTGAAGCTTTCTTT. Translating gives CACSLSPGTLLTEAFF.

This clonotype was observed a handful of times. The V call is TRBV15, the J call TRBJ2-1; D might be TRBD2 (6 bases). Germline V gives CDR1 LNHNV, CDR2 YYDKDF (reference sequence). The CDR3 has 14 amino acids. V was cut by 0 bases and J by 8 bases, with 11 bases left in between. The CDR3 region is CATSRDGSLDEQFF. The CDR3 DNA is TGTGCCACCAGCAGAGACGGGAGTCTCGATGAGCAGTTCTTC.

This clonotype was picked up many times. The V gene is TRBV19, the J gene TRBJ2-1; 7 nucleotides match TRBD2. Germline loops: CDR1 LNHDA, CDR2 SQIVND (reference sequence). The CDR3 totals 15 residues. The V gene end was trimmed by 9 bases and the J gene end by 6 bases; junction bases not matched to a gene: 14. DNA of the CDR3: TGTGCCAGCACCACCGCCGCGGGCGGGGGCAATGAGCAGTTCTTC. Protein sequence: CASTTAAGGGNEQFF.

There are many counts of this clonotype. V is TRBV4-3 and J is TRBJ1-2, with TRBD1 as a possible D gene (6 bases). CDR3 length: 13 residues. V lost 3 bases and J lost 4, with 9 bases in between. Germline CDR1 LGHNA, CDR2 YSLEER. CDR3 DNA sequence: TGCGCCAGCAGCCATGGACAGTCCTATGGCTACACCTTC. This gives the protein CASSHGQSYGYTF.

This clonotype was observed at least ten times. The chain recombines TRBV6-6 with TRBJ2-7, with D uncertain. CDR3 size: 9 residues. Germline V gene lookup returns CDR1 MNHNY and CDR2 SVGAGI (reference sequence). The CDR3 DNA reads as TGTGCCAGCGGTTACGAGCAGTACGTC. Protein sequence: CASGYEQYV.

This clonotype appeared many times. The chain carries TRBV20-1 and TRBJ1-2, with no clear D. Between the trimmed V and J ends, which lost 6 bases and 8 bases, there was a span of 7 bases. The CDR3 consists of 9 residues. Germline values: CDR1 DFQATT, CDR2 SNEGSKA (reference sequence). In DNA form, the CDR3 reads TGCAGTGCCGCCCCAGGCTACACCTTC. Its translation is CSAAPGYTF.

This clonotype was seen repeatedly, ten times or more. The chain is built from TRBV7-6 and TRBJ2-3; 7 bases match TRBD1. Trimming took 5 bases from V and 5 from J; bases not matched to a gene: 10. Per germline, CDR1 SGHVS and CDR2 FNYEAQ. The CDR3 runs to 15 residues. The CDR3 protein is CASSLIQGKGDTQYF. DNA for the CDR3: TGTGCCAGCAGCCTAATACAGGGGAAGGGAGATACGCAGTATTTT.

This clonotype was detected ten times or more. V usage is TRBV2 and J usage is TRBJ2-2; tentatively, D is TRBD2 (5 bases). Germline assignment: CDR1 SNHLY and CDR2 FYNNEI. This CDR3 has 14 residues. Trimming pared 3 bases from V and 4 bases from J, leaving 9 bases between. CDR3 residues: CASSDEGSTGELFF. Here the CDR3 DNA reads TGTGCCAGCAGTGATGAAGGGAGCACCGGGGAGCTGTTTTTT.